These 8 T cell receptor beta chains originate from one sample sequenced in a study of blood T cell repertoires in COVID-19 (dated by TCRdb to about 2020). Preparation of the library involved the immunoSEQ multiplex PCR assay. TCRdb re-hosts the immuneACCESS table, in-frame sequences only. Its copies lack some clones; in the studies checked, an unresolved V gene accounts for under half of them, and the cause for the rest is not known. The table for this sample lists around 250,000 clones; 70% to 90% of them were counted only once. The ten biggest clones cover roughly a sixth of the sample. The source material was PBMCs or T cells enriched from blood (not recorded which). Receptors were obtained from a young man who had recovered from COVID-19.

The rearrangement uses TRBV7-9 and TRBJ2-7; 7 bases map to TRBD1. The CDR3 consists of 13 residues. The J segment lost 5 bases and the V segment lost 5 bases, leaving 6 bases of the junction unmatched. Germline V gives CDR1 SEHNR, CDR2 FQNEAQ (reference sequence). CDR3 coding DNA: TGTGCCAGCAGCCAGGGGGTGTTGAACGAGCAGTACTTC. Amino acids: CASSQGVLNEQYF.

The table lists this clone with a count of one. The chain uses TRBV6-1 and TRBJ1-5; no clear D gene. This CDR3 has 17 amino acids. V dropped 1 base and J dropped 9 bases, with 22 bases sitting between them. Germline loops: CDR1 MNHNS, CDR2 SASEGT. Written as DNA, the CDR3 is TGTGCCAGCAGTGAAGGGGAGGGCAGTCTGGTTCGGGGGCCCCAGCATTTT. It translates to CASSEGEGSLVRGPQHF.

The rearrangement joins TRBV19 to TRBJ2-5, with D possibly TRBD1 on 5 matching bases. The CDR3 sequence is 12 residues long. Germline values: CDR1 LNHDA, CDR2 SQIVND (reference sequence). The germline V and J ends were trimmed by 2 bases and 4 bases, with 5 bases remaining between them. The CDR3 is CASSIQGETQYF. CDR3 nucleotide sequence: TGTGCCAGTAGTATACAGGGAGAGACCCAGTACTTC. Variable domain in full (rest from reference TRBV19 and TRBJ2-5): DGGITQSPKYLFRKEGQNVTLSCEQNLNHDAMYWYRQDPGQGLRLIYYSQIVNDFQKGDIAEGYSVSREKKESFPLTVTSAQKNPTAFYLCASSIQGETQYFGPGTRLLVL.

The chain links TRBV30 to TRBJ1-1, with TRBD1 matching 8 bases. The V and J ends lost 0 bases and 4 bases, in that order; junction bases with no gene match: 7. The length of the CDR3 is 15 residues. CDR1 and CDR2 (germline): GTSNPN, SVGIG (reference sequence). The CDR3 reads CAWSVLQGAFTEAFF. CDR3 coding DNA: TGTGCCTGGAGTGTACTTCAGGGGGCATTCACTGAAGCTTTCTTT.

The chain carries TRBV4-1 and TRBJ2-1; TRBD2 agrees at 7 bases. V trimming: 0 bases; J trimming: 4 bases; junction bases outside the gene matches: 9. This CDR3 contains 17 residues. Germline V gene sequence: CDR1 MGHRA, CDR2 YSYEKL. The CDR3 coding sequence is TGCGCCAGCAGCCAAGATCGGTCGCGGGAGCAGTACAATGAGCAGTTCTTC. Protein: CASSQDRSREQYNEQFF.

The genes are TRBV19 and TRBJ2-3, with no clear D. CDR3 length equals 13 residues. Trimming shortened V by 3 bases and J by 3 bases, and 7 bases separated the two germline ends. Per germline, CDR1 LNHDA and CDR2 SQIVND (reference sequence). The CDR3: CASSITVTDTQYF. The CDR3 coding sequence is TGTGCCAGTAGTATCACGGTTACAGATACGCAGTATTTT.

The chain joins TRBV11-2 to TRBJ1-5, with D unclear. The germline gives CDR1 SGHAT, CDR2 FQNNGV. V gave up 0 bases and J gave up 4 bases, with 7 bases separating them. The CDR3 contains 14 residues. CDR3 sequence: CASSLDYGNQPQHF. Here the CDR3 DNA reads TGTGCCAGCAGCTTAGATTACGGGAATCAGCCCCAGCATTTT.

This sequence joins TRBV5-1 and TRBJ2-7, with 13 bases aligning to TRBD2. Germline CDR1 SGHRS, CDR2 YFSETQ. The CDR3 has 17 residues. After removal of 0 bases from V and 4 bases from J, the junction contained 7 bases not matched to a gene. This CDR3 reads CASSLDWTSGRKYEQYF. The CDR3 bases are TGCGCCAGCAGCTTGGATTGGACTAGCGGGAGAAAATACGAGCAGTACTTC. Complete variable domain (other parts from reference TRBV5-1 and TRBJ2-7): KAGVTQTPRYLIKTRGQQVTLSCSPISGHRSVSWYQQTPGQGLQFLFEYFSETQRNKGNFPGRFSGRQFSNSRSEMNVSTLELGDSALYLCASSLDWTSGRKYEQYFGPGTRLTVT.